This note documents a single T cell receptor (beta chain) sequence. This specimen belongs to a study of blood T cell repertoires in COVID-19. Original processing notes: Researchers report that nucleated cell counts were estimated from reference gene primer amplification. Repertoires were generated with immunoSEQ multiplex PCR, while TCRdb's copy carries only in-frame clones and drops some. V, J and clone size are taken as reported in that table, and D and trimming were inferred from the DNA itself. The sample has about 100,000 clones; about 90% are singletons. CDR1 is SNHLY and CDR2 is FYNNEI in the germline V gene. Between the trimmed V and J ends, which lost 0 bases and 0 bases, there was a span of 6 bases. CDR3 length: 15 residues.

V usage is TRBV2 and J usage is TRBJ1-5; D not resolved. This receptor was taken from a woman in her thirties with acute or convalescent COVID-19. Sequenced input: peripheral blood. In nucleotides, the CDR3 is TGTGCCAGCAGTGAAGCGGGAGTTAGCAATCAGCCCCAGCATTTT. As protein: CASSEAGVSNQPQHF.